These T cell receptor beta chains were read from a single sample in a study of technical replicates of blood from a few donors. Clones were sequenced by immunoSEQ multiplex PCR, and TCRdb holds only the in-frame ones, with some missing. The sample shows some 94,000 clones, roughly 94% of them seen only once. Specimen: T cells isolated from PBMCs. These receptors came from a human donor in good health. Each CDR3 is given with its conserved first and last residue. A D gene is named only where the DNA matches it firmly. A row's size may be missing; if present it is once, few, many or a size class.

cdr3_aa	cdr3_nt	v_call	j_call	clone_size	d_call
CASAGGRGNTGELFF	TGTGCCAGCGCCGGGGGACGCGGGAACACCGGGGAGCTGTTTTTT	TRBV19	TRBJ2-2	-	-
CASSQVQGNTEAFF	TGCGCCAGCAGCCAAGTACAGGGAAACACTGAAGCTTTCTTT	TRBV4-1	TRBJ1-1	-	-
CASSFGTSGGISYEQYF	TGTGCCAGCAGCTTCGGGACTAGCGGGGGGATCTCCTACGAGCAGTACTTC	TRBV7-8	TRBJ2-7	-	TRBD2
CASGQGSSYNEQFF	TGTGCCAGCGGACAGGGTAGCTCCTACAATGAGCAGTTCTTC	TRBV6-5	TRBJ2-1	-	TRBD1
CASEKGQGITDTQYF	TGCGCCAGCGAAAAGGGACAGGGGATCACAGATACGCAGTATTTT	TRBV5-1	TRBJ2-3	-	TRBD1
CASSPPGYQPQHF	TGCGCCAGCAGCCCCCCGGGATATCAGCCCCAGCATTTT	TRBV5-1	TRBJ1-5	-	-
CASSESGRYEQYF	TGTGCCAGCAGTGAAAGCGGGAGATACGAGCAGTACTTC	TRBV9	TRBJ2-7	-	TRBD2
CASSVVGGETDTQYF	TGTGCCAGCAGCGTAGTGGGTGGAGAAACAGATACGCAGTATTTT	TRBV9	TRBJ2-3	-	-
CASSQDPALNTGELFF	TGTGCCAGCAGCCAAGATCCAGCGCTGAACACCGGGGAGCTGTTTTTT	TRBV4-2	TRBJ2-2	-	-
CASSGKTAGGTEAFF	TGCGCCAGCAGTGGTAAGACCGCAGGAGGCACTGAAGCTTTCTTT	TRBV10-1	TRBJ1-1	few	-
CASSLDRGHSNQPQHF	TGTGCCAGCAGCTTAGACAGGGGGCATAGCAATCAGCCCCAGCATTTT	TRBV7-9	TRBJ1-5	-	TRBD1
CASSDRASGSSEQYF	TGCGCCAGCAGTGATCGGGCTAGCGGGAGCAGCGAGCAGTACTTC	TRBV10-2	TRBJ2-7	-	TRBD2
CASSHGSGSTDTQYF	TGTGCCAGCAGCCATGGTAGCGGGAGTACAGATACGCAGTATTTT	TRBV5-4	TRBJ2-3	-	TRBD2
CASSPQGDTEAFF	TGTGCCAGCTCACCCCAGGGGGACACTGAAGCTTTCTTT	TRBV18	TRBJ1-1	-	TRBD1
CASSVGGNIQYF	TGTGCCAGCTCGGTGGGGGGGAACATTCAGTACTTC	TRBV28	TRBJ2-4	-	TRBD2
CASSEGLARELFF	TGTGCCAGCAGCGAGGGACTAGCGCGGGAGCTGTTTTTT	TRBV9	TRBJ2-2	-	TRBD2
CASSLGERGEQYF	TGTGCCAGCAGCTTAGGGGAGCGGGGAGAGCAGTACTTC	TRBV7-2	TRBJ2-7	once	TRBD2
CAISESLAGPDTQYF	TGTGCCATCAGTGAGTCATTAGCGGGACCAGATACGCAGTATTTT	TRBV10-3	TRBJ2-3	-	TRBD2
CASEGQGETQYF	TGTGCCAGCGAGGGACAGGGAGAGACCCAGTACTTC	TRBV6-6	TRBJ2-5	-	TRBD1
CSVASGSPYEQYF	TGCAGCGTGGCTAGCGGGAGTCCGTACGAGCAGTACTTC	TRBV29-1	TRBJ2-7	-	TRBD2
CASSFLTTGELFF	TGTGCCAGCAGTTTTCTGACAACCGGGGAGCTGTTTTTT	TRBV27	TRBJ2-2	-	-
CASSQESLLVSTDTQYF	TGCGCCAGCAGCCAAGAAAGTCTACTCGTCAGCACAGATACGCAGTATTTT	TRBV4-3	TRBJ2-3	-	-
CASGAGEKNYGYTF	TGTGCCAGCGGGGCAGGGGAGAAAAACTATGGCTACACCTTC	TRBV9	TRBJ1-2	-	-
CASSVARGLALTDTQYF	TGTGCCAGCAGCGTAGCTAGGGGACTAGCGCTCACAGATACGCAGTATTTT	TRBV9	TRBJ2-3	-	TRBD2
CASSYNDRNYGYTF	TGTGCCAGCAGTTACAACGACAGGAACTATGGCTACACCTTC	TRBV6-5	TRBJ1-2	-	-
CASALAGGDEQFF	TGTGCCAGCGCTTTAGCGGGAGGAGATGAGCAGTTCTTC	TRBV7-3	TRBJ2-1	-	TRBD2
CASTGSDKIDTQYF	TGCGCCAGCACGGGGTCCGATAAAATAGATACGCAGTATTTT	TRBV4-1	TRBJ2-3	-	-
CASSDRGEYEQYF	TGTGCCAGTAGTGACAGGGGAGAGTACGAGCAGTACTTC	TRBV19	TRBJ2-7	-	TRBD1
CASSWGTGVQPQHF	TGTGCCAGCAGCTGGGGGACAGGGGTTCAGCCCCAGCATTTT	TRBV5-6	TRBJ1-5	-	TRBD1
CSVRGSSGANVLTF	TGCAGCGTTCGGGGAAGCTCTGGGGCCAACGTCCTGACTTTC	TRBV29-1	TRBJ2-6	-	-
CASSSPYEQYF	TGTGCCAGCAGTTCCCCATACGAGCAGTACTTC	TRBV6-5	TRBJ2-7	-	-
CASRGLADHNEQFF	TGTGCCAGTAGGGGACTAGCGGACCACAATGAGCAGTTCTTC	TRBV19	TRBJ2-1	few	TRBD2
CASSGSSGSSYNEQFF	TGTGCCAGCAGCGGATCTAGCGGGAGCTCCTACAATGAGCAGTTCTTC	TRBV9	TRBJ2-1	-	TRBD2